This T cell receptor (beta chain) was retrieved from a study of T cell responses to AZD1222 COVID-19 vaccine. Points from the study as a whole: Spike-wide vaccine-associated CD4 TCRs dominated at 160-218 and 743-854. The sample set comprised mostly white British donors with more females, and clonal diversity was possibly underestimated.

CDR1 and CDR2 (germline): LNHDA, SQIVND (reference sequence). The CDR3 has 14 amino acids. V was trimmed by 0 bases and J by 4 bases, leaving 9 bases between them. Assay used: immunoSEQ multiplex PCR; TCRdb lists only in-frame clones, some missing. This table has around 120,000 clones, approximately 87% appearing once. As concerns this clone: What it recognizes is unknown.

The clonotype originates from an adult in good health. The chain recombines TRBV19 with TRBJ1-2; D remains unclear. The sequenced sample was peripheral blood, obtained on day 0 of AZD1222 vaccination. Written as DNA, the CDR3 is TGTGCCAGTAGTATAGATGGCAAAATCTATGGCTACACCTTC. It is translated as CASSIDGKIYGYTF.